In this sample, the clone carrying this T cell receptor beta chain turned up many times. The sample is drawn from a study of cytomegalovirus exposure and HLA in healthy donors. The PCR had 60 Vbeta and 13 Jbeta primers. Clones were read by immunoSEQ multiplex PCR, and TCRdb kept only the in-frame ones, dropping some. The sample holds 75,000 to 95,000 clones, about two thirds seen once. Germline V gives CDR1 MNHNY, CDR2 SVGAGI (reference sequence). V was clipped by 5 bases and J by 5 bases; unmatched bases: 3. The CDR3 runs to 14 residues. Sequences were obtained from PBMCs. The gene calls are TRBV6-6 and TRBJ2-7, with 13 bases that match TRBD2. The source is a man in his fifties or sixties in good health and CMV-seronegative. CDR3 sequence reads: CASSGTSGTHEQYV. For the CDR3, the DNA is TGTGCCAGCAGTGGGACTAGCGGGACCCACGAGCAGTACGTC.